These T cell receptor beta chains were read from a single sample in a study of cytomegalovirus exposure and HLA in healthy donors. Produced via immunoSEQ multiplex PCR; TCRdb's table is partial and in-frame only. The table shows roughly 150,000 clones, with about four fifths occurring only once. Specimen: PBMCs. These receptors all come from a man in his fifties in good health and CMV-seropositive. Each CDR3 is given with its conserved first and last residue. The order of the fields is V gene, J gene, clone size, CDR3 length, D gene, CDR3 protein, CDR3 DNA. The D gene is left open where the match is weak. Clone size, where shown, is once, few, many, or a class for clones that have expanded.

TRBV28	TRBJ2-2	.	15	TRBD1	CASRPQGQIGGELFF	TGTGCCAGCAGACCCCAGGGACAGATTGGCGGGGAGCTGTTTTTT
TRBV4-1	TRBJ2-3	.	14	.	CASSPYGVTDTQYF	TGCGCCAGCAGCCCGTACGGGGTTACAGATACGCAGTATTTT
TRBV5-4	TRBJ2-5	.	14	TRBD1	CASSFRDRVGTQYF	TGTGCCAGCAGCTTTAGGGACAGGGTAGGGACCCAGTACTTC
TRBV30	TRBJ1-4	.	14	TRBD1	CAWRSGQGSGKLFF	TGTGCCTGGAGGTCGGGACAGGGATCGGGAAAACTGTTTTTT
TRBV7-9	TRBJ1-2	.	14	TRBD1	CASSLDRVGNGYTF	TGTGCCAGCAGCCTAGACAGGGTGGGGAATGGCTACACCTTC
TRBV6-1	TRBJ1-2	many	15	.	CASSEYLGANYGYTF	TGTGCCAGCAGTGAATATCTGGGGGCGAACTATGGCTACACCTTC
TRBV7-9	TRBJ1-5	.	18	.	CASSLSGGGTINNQPQHF	TGTGCCAGCAGCTTATCAGGCGGGGGAACCATCAACAATCAGCCCCAGCATTTT
TRBV2	TRBJ2-2	.	14	TRBD2	CASSGGRVSGELFF	TGTGCCAGCAGTGGCGGGAGGGTTTCCGGGGAGCTGTTTTTT
TRBV27	TRBJ2-7	.	14	TRBD1	CASSSDRVGYEQYF	TGTGCCAGCAGTTCCGACAGGGTTGGCTACGAGCAGTACTTC
TRBV25-1	TRBJ2-4	.	13	.	CASRGAGENIQYF	TGTGCCAGCAGGGGGGCAGGGGAGAACATTCAGTACTTC
TRBV6-5	TRBJ1-4	few	16	.	CASSYWSGKGLEKLFF	TGTGCCAGCAGTTACTGGTCAGGGAAGGGTTTGGAAAAACTGTTTTTT
TRBV7-8	TRBJ2-3	.	16	TRBD2	CASSLAGLADTDTQYF	TGTGCCAGCAGCTTAGCGGGGCTAGCGGACACAGATACGCAGTATTTT
TRBV30	TRBJ2-2	.	15	TRBD1	CAWSVLDRGTGELFF	TGTGCCTGGAGTGTACTGGACAGGGGCACCGGGGAGCTGTTTTTT
TRBV28	TRBJ1-1	few	12	.	CASSSSSRGAFF	TGTGCCAGCAGTTCCTCCTCCCGCGGAGCTTTCTTT
TRBV11-2	TRBJ1-5	.	15	.	CASSLSGGRDQPQHF	TGTGCCAGCAGCTTAAGCGGGGGTCGCGATCAGCCCCAGCATTTT
TRBV15	TRBJ1-2	.	16	.	CATSRELLTGANGYTF	TGTGCCACCAGCAGAGAGCTCCTGACAGGCGCCAATGGCTACACCTTC
TRBV7-9	TRBJ1-5	once	14	.	CASSPGAGDQPQHF	TGTGCCAGCAGTCCCGGGGCAGGGGACCAGCCCCAGCATTTT
TRBV4-3	TRBJ1-4	.	15	TRBD1	CASSLTTGEVEKLFF	TGCGCCAGCAGCCTAACAACAGGGGAGGTCGAAAAACTGTTTTTT
TRBV2	TRBJ1-1	once	14	.	CASSEYTVNTEAFF	TGTGCCAGCAGTGAATATACAGTGAACACTGAAGCTTTCTTT
TRBV5-1	TRBJ1-1	few	13	.	CASSFAGGTEAFF	TGCGCCAGCAGCTTCGCGGGGGGGACTGAAGCTTTCTTT
TRBV4-1	TRBJ1-2	few	14	.	CASSQDLDLYGYTF	TGCGCCAGCAGCCAAGATTTAGATCTTTATGGCTACACCTTC
TRBV6-6	TRBJ1-3	.	15	.	CASSSAGYRGNTIYF	TGTGCCAGCAGTTCCGCTGGGTACAGGGGAAACACCATATATTTT
TRBV30	TRBJ2-7	.	13	TRBD1	CAWSGTGIHEQYF	TGTGCCTGGAGCGGGACAGGGATCCACGAGCAGTACTTC
TRBV5-1	TRBJ1-2	.	15	.	CASSPLTGSNYGYTF	TGCGCCAGCAGCCCCCTGACAGGATCTAACTATGGCTACACCTTC
TRBV18	TRBJ2-7	.	14	.	CASSPTPGSYEQYF	TGTGCCAGCTCACCTACCCCGGGCTCCTACGAGCAGTACTTC
TRBV9	TRBJ1-3	once	14	.	CASSPSGGGNTIYF	TGTGCCAGCAGCCCTTCCGGGGGTGGAAACACCATATATTTT
TRBV4-3	TRBJ1-3	.	15	.	CASSQGIPGGNTIYF	TGCGCCAGCAGCCAAGGTATACCAGGCGGAAACACCATATATTTT
TRBV30	TRBJ2-5	.	15	TRBD1	CAWSTGQGATETQYF	TGTGCCTGGTCGACGGGACAGGGGGCGACTGAGACCCAGTACTTC
TRBV7-8	TRBJ1-5	.	14	.	CASSAGLPNQPQHF	TGTGCCAGCAGCGCGGGACTGCCCAATCAGCCCCAGCATTTT
TRBV10-3	TRBJ2-5	.	14	TRBD2	CAISKGLGGETQYF	TGTGCCATCAGTAAGGGACTAGGAGGTGAGACCCAGTACTTC
TRBV19	TRBJ2-5	.	15	TRBD2	CASSGTSGRQETQYF	TGTGCCAGTAGTGGGACTAGCGGGAGGCAGGAGACCCAGTACTTC
TRBV9	TRBJ1-1	.	15	TRBD1	CASSGRTGDNTEAFF	TGTGCCAGCAGCGGTCGGACAGGGGATAACACTGAAGCTTTCTTT
TRBV9	TRBJ2-3	.	16	.	CASSLGVAASTDTQYF	TGTGCCAGCAGCCTCGGAGTAGCGGCTAGCACAGATACGCAGTATTTT
TRBV5-6	TRBJ2-2	.	13	TRBD1	CASSGTGRRELFF	TGTGCCAGCTCCGGGACAGGGCGCAGGGAGCTGTTTTTT
TRBV6-6	TRBJ2-3	.	15	TRBD1	CASSYGQGATDTQYF	TGTGCCAGCAGCTACGGACAGGGGGCCACAGATACGCAGTATTTT
TRBV11-2	TRBJ2-3	.	11	.	CASSPGDTQYF	TGTGCCAGCAGCCCCGGGGATACGCAGTATTTT
TRBV15	TRBJ2-1	.	14	.	CATRSSSSYNEQFF	TGTGCCACCCGCTCATCTAGCTCCTACAATGAGCAGTTCTTC
TRBV5-4	TRBJ2-7	.	15	TRBD2	CASSVLAGGGYEQYF	TGTGCCAGCAGCGTCCTAGCGGGAGGGGGATACGAGCAGTACTTC
TRBV13	TRBJ2-7	.	15	.	CASSPGGMYSYEQYF	TGTGCCAGCAGCCCAGGGGGGATGTACTCCTACGAGCAGTACTTC
TRBV30	TRBJ2-5	.	13	.	CAWSSRGRETQYF	TGTGCCTGGAGTAGTCGGGGAAGGGAGACCCAGTACTTC
TRBV9	TRBJ1-3	.	15	.	CASSAGGGSRNTIYF	TGTGCCAGCAGCGCGGGGGGGGGCAGCAGAAACACCATATATTTT
TRBV5-4	TRBJ2-6	few	15	.	CASQGKSSGANVLTF	TGTGCCAGCCAGGGGAAAAGCTCTGGGGCCAACGTCCTGACTTTC
TRBV5-1	TRBJ2-2	.	17	.	CASSSSSTGTNTGELFF	TGCGCCAGCAGCTCCTCCTCAACAGGGACCAACACCGGGGAGCTGTTTTTT
TRBV27	TRBJ1-1	.	14	TRBD1	CASSLGTGVTEAFF	TGTGCCAGCAGTTTAGGGACAGGGGTTACTGAAGCTTTCTTT
TRBV7-6	TRBJ2-1	.	14	TRBD2	CASSFGLAYNEQFF	TGTGCCAGCAGCTTCGGACTAGCCTACAATGAGCAGTTCTTC
TRBV7-2	TRBJ2-7	.	14	.	CASLGAPPGYEQYF	TGTGCCAGCTTAGGAGCCCCACCAGGGTACGAGCAGTACTTC
TRBV9	TRBJ1-5	.	14	.	CASSVGGSNQPQHF	TGTGCCAGCAGCGTAGGAGGGAGCAATCAGCCCCAGCATTTT
TRBV7-3	TRBJ2-7	.	16	TRBD1	CASSLTGTGAGYEQYF	TGTGCCAGCAGCTTAACCGGGACAGGGGCTGGCTACGAGCAGTACTTC
TRBV6-5	TRBJ2-7	.	14	.	CASSYGGGGYEQYF	TGTGCCAGCAGTTACGGGGGAGGGGGCTACGAGCAGTACTTC
TRBV6-5	TRBJ1-1	.	14	.	CASSYSGGAAEAFF	TGTGCCAGCAGTTACAGTGGCGGGGCAGCTGAAGCTTTCTTT
TRBV9	TRBJ2-5	.	16	TRBD2	CASSAVQSGGVETQYF	TGTGCCAGCAGCGCCGTCCAAAGCGGGGGGGTAGAGACCCAGTACTTC
TRBV9	TRBJ2-7	.	16	TRBD1	CASSAHGTGGLYEQYF	TGTGCCAGCAGCGCACACGGGACAGGGGGCTTATACGAGCAGTACTTC
TRBV30	TRBJ1-2	.	13	TRBD1	CAWTGQEQNGYTF	TGTGCCTGGACGGGACAGGAACAAAATGGCTACACCTTC
TRBV27	TRBJ2-7	.	15	TRBD1	CASSLERGQGNEQYF	TGTGCCAGCAGTTTAGAAAGGGGACAGGGGAACGAGCAGTACTTC
TRBV28	TRBJ2-2	.	15	TRBD2	CASSSPLAGTGELFF	TGTGCCAGCAGTTCCCCTCTAGCGGGCACCGGGGAGCTGTTTTTT
TRBV6-1	TRBJ2-3	.	15	TRBD1	CASSARQGSADTQYF	TGTGCCAGCAGCGCTCGACAGGGGAGCGCAGATACGCAGTATTTT
TRBV28	TRBJ1-5	.	15	.	CASSSPQGGNQPQHF	TGTGCCAGCAGTAGCCCTCAGGGCGGCAATCAGCCCCAGCATTTT